This T cell receptor beta chain was captured in a study of metastatic and nonmetastatic thyroid tumors. Overall study context: Repertoires from blood and tumor or nodule tissue of malignant and benign thyroid patients were compared. Broader study findings: It was reportedly found that TCR beta diversity was significantly higher in malignant thyroid tumors than in benign nodules, a difference seen in both blood and tumor samples.

Nobody among the patients had been given any treatment before thyroid surgery. CDR1 is MDHEN and CDR2 is SYDVKM in the germline V gene. The CDR3 sequence is 15 residues long. Authors' processing steps: Built for papillary thyroid cancer, a distant-metastasis classifier drew on CDR3 differences across clinicopathological groups. TCRdb reprocessed the PCR reads via MiXCR. It is TCRdb's table, rather than the study itself, that gives the V and J calls and clone size. Of around 19,000 clones in the sample, roughly 22% are singletons; the top ten hold more than 5.5%. About this clone itself: Its antigen is currently unknown. The junction departs from germline at one end; a sequencing error may be responsible.

The chain uses TRBV28 and TRBJ1-5, with 8 bases identical to TRBD1. This clonotype was sampled from a female donor with papillary thyroid cancer or a benign thyroid nodule (not recorded which). Some clones in this sample may be carry-over from other donors' samples. Material for sequencing was tumor tissue. The CDR3 coding sequence is TGTGACAGCAGCGACAGGGGAGGCGGGTATCAGCCACAGCATTTT. Translating it yields CDSSDRGGGYQPQHF.